This note documents a single T cell receptor (beta chain) sequence. Its target is unknown. The data stem from a study of cytomegalovirus exposure and HLA in healthy donors. Study-wide findings and caveats: Across donors, most TCRs were seen rarely, yet some public ones were widespread. Several of the most significant clusters appeared linked to common viral pathogens, based on a later analysis. In a later analysis, DRB1 alleles had the most associated TCRs; HLA-C alleles the fewest.

The PCR contained 60 Vbeta and 13 Jbeta primers. The data were produced by immunoSEQ multiplex PCR, yet TCRdb's version contains in-frame clones alone and is incomplete. The sample yields 130,000 to 150,000 clones, over 55% seen once. Healthy bone marrow donors supplied every sample. The V gene's germline CDR1 is ENHRY and CDR2 SYGVKD. The V gene end was trimmed by 3 bases and the J gene end by 3 bases; junction bases not matched to a gene: 5. This CDR3 contains 15 residues. The sequencing input was PBMCs. This TCR came from a man between 40 and 49 years old in good health and CMV-seronegative. The rearrangement links TRBV10-3 to TRBJ2-1; TRBD2 aligns across 7 bases. CDR3 coding DNA: TGTGCCATCAGTGACAAAAGCGGGGTCTACAATGAGCAGTTCTTC. As protein: CAISDKSGVYNEQFF.